This entry describes one T cell receptor (beta chain). The antigen is unknown. This specimen belongs to a study of CD8 T cells in ankylosing spondylitis. General study findings and limits: Disease-linked clones bore a CD8+ phenotype and were relatively rare in peripheral blood. Seemingly distinctive of ankylosing spondylitis blood was a TCR beta motif formed by eight highly homologous variants. The authors reported significant enrichment of disease-linked clones in matched ankylosing spondylitis synovial fluid.

There are 13 residues in the CDR3. The V segment lost 5 bases and the J segment 9 bases; nucleotides outside the gene matches: 9. TCRdb called the 5' RACE reads again in MiXCR, with one record for every CDR3 protein. The sample holds under 850,000 distinct CDR3 sequences, roughly 20% seen once. Specimen: blood, either unsorted or a sorted T cell fraction (not recorded which). The TCR was taken from a male donor with ankylosing spondylitis. The V and J genes are TRBV12-3 or TRBV12-4 and TRBJ2-7; 8 nucleotides line up with TRBD1. The CDR3, as DNA: TGTGCCAGCAGTCCGACTCTGGACAGGGCGCAGTACTTC. Its protein is CASSPTLDRAQYF.